This T cell receptor beta chain was recovered during a study of T cells after posttransplantation cyclophosphamide. The repertoire was sequenced with immunoSEQ multiplex PCR; TCRdb's copy has only in-frame clones and lacks some. Observed are 25,000 to 35,000 clones, no singletons, with the top ten taking approximately 4.3%. The V segment lost 4 bases and the J segment 7 bases; nucleotides outside the gene matches: 4. Germline V gene sequence: CDR1 LNHDA, CDR2 SQIVND (reference sequence). This CDR3 has 14 residues. Regarding the study as a whole: Donor CD8+ memory clones often dominated recipient blood repertoires at later times. Recipient CMV seropositivity and CMV reactivation strongly tracked TRB clonality.

This clone was seen repeatedly, ten times or more. Its specificity is not known. The related graft donor's blood sample was taken on the day of bone marrow donation. The V and J genes are TRBV19 and TRBJ1-6, with 7 bases matching TRBD1. The material sequenced was PBMCs. This receptor was identified in a woman between 25 and 40 years old in good health and a related stem cell transplant donor. For the CDR3, the DNA is TGTGCCAGTAGTACGGACAGGAGGAATTCACCCCTCCACTTT. It codes for CASSTDRRNSPLHF.